This T cell receptor (beta chain) was retrieved from a study of shared clonotypes between healthy human individuals. Clones were sequenced by immunoSEQ multiplex PCR, and TCRdb holds only the in-frame ones, with some missing. The repertoire consists of about 1.5 million clones, with about 98% occurring once and the leading ten covering about 0.45%. Study observations and caveats: Non-shared clonotypes displayed generation probabilities falling below those of clonotypes present in all four donors.

Concerning this clone itself: Antigen: not known.

The source is a man younger than 40 in good health. Sequencing input: naive CD4+ T cells sorted from blood. The sample's subset: CD45RA+ positively selected.

The DNA of the CDR3 is TGTGCCAGCAGCCCTAAACAGGGATCTAATGAAAAACTGTTTTTT. This translates into CASSPKQGSNEKLFF. This chain connects TRBV7-9 to TRBJ1-4; D possibly corresponds to TRBD1 (6 bases). The V gene's germline CDR1 is SEHNR and CDR2 FQNEAQ (reference sequence). V was clipped by 5 bases and J by 3 bases, with 13 bases between them. The CDR3 totals 15 residues.